This T cell receptor beta chain is drawn from a study of OX40 agonist ivuxolimab in advanced cancers. Study-level background: All patients had ivuxolimab intravenously every 2 weeks at 0.01 to 10 mg/kg.

Regarding this clone: At one boundary the junction diverges from the germline segment, which might be a read error.

CDR3 length equals 15 residues. CDR1 is SSHAT, CDR2 FNYEAQ, per germline (reference sequence). Libraries were prepared by immunoSEQ multiplex PCR; TCRdb keeps only in-frame clonotypes and omits some of them. The sample lists 60,000 to 80,000 clones, about 81% occurring once. The chain combines TRBV7-7 with TRBJ2-5; D call uncertain. This clonotype originated in an adult with an advanced solid tumor such as melanoma, head and neck, liver or kidney cancer. Material: CD4+ or CD8+ T cells sorted from blood, obtained in a trial of the OX40 agonist ivuxolimab. As DNA, the CDR3 is TGTGCTAGCAGCTTGTACAGCTCTAACGGGGAGACCCAGTACTTC. Translation gives CASSLYSSNGETQYF.